In its sample, the clone carrying this TCR beta chain was seen a few times. Antigen: not known. The source of the sample is a study of post-analysis software for immune sequencing data. Findings and limits, study-wide: Four or five TRBV segments were significantly more frequent in patients than in controls. TRBV5-6, TRBV5-1 and TRBV20-1 were among these segments.

Unique molecular identifiers had been added to the TCR beta cDNA libraries. From approximately 0.95 to 9.8 million T cells, roughly 540,000 cDNA molecules were obtained. One entry per CDR3 protein results from TCRdb running MiXCR on the PCR reads. Among around 440,000 distinct CDR3 sequences listed, 45% were seen once. Trimming removed 0 bases from V and 0 bases from J; junction bases left unmatched: 14. The CDR3 has 21 residues. Germline V gene lookup returns CDR1 SQVTM and CDR2 ANQGSEA. The TCR sequence derives from a girl under 18 with multiple sclerosis. The material sequenced was blood. V usage is TRBV29-1 and J usage is TRBJ2-1; 13 bases align to TRBD2. The CDR3 loop is CSVEDPRTSGSVSGSYNEQFF. In DNA, the CDR3 is TGCAGCGTTGAAGACCCAAGGACTAGCGGGAGTGTATCGGGCTCCTACAATGAGCAGTTCTTC.